This T cell receptor (beta chain) was observed in a study of T cell responses to AZD1222 COVID-19 vaccine (dated by TCRdb to the early 2020s). For the study in its entirety: TCR sequencing was performed for 230 to 250 trial participants, of whom about 200 were given two doses of AZD1222 and around 25 were given two doses of MenACWY control vaccine. Trial participants were enrolled by age into subgroups of 18-55, 56-69 and 70-plus years, and roughly 150, 30 and 60 TCR-sequenced participants, respectively, were included in these subgroups.

Study-wide findings and limitations: Participants were mostly white British, with more females than males. The authors suggested clonal diversity may have been underestimated. The 56-69-year group was small, and its depth increase did not reach significance, likely because of low power. Reportedly, almost half of the unique spike-specific TCRs recognized epitopes lying outside the regions that are mutated in the B.1.351 and B.1.1.7 variants. CD4 TCRs associated with the vaccine covered the entire spike protein, and the dominant responses were in regions 160-218 and 743-854. After two AZD1222 doses, spike-specific TCR breadth and depth were significantly higher than at day 0 and than in MenACWY recipients. Conclusions about previously exposed vaccinees are limited, since just five to seven AZD1222 recipients were seropositive for SARS-CoV-2 at baseline. Because no day 14 peak-response samples were available, repertoires were characterized only after the peak T cell response.

From the cysteine up to the phenylalanine, the CDR3 has a length of 14 residues. The DNA shown is the 42-base CDR3, in frame from base 1. As encoded in the germline V gene (reference sequence), CDR1 is LNHDA while CDR2 is SQIVND. A distance of 11 bases separates the germline ends of V and J, which lose 3 bases and 5 bases respectively. The time point tag for this specimen amounts to: about 28 days (+/-7) after the second vaccine dose. Taken with the paper, the label for treatment or condition translates to: meningococcal conjugate vaccine given as trial control. Vaccinee samples were obtained from the UK trials COV001 and COV002, which included a single-blind randomized controlled phase 2/3 trial of AZD1222 (ChAdOx1 nCoV-19) in healthy adults. Trial participant PBMC samples were collected at day 0 and day 28 after the second dose for TCRbeta chain sequencing. The CDR3 regions of human TCRbeta chains were subjected to immunosequencing. In the source study's methods: TCRs in the repertoires were matched against a reference library of SARS-CoV-2-specific TCRs that had been generated with the MIRA antigen-specificity platform. Breadth was defined as the fraction of unique TCRs that were SARS-CoV-2-associated. Depth was defined as the fraction of total T cells that were SARS-CoV-2-associated. Using the MIRA data, every spike-specific TCR was mapped to the spike region that the TCR reacted to and assigned to either a CD4 or a CD8 class. Log10-transformed breadth and depth values were compared by one-way ANOVA with Sidak's multiple comparisons tests. Not all clones reach the TCRdb copy of this immuneACCESS table, which keeps in-frame sequences only. Checked studies attribute under half of the gap to unresolved V genes and leave the rest unexplained. The DNA gave D and trimming, while V, J and clone size come from that table. The sample table contains some 80,000 clones; only one count was recorded for about 74% of them. The top ten constitute about 25% of the sample.

This clone was seen only a few times. The target of this receptor is not known. Per-base quality was not reported, and no clone a single base away is much larger than it. The sequence links TRBV19 to TRBJ1-5; the D gene is perhaps TRBD1, from 6 matching bases. This receptor was identified in an adult who received the MenACWY meningococcal vaccine as a control. The starting material was peripheral blood, obtained 28 days after the second dose of the MenACWY control vaccine. The DNA sequence is given as TGTGCCAGTAGTATCGGCAGGGGTGATCAGCCCCAGCATTTT. Its translation reads: CASSIGRGDQPQHF.